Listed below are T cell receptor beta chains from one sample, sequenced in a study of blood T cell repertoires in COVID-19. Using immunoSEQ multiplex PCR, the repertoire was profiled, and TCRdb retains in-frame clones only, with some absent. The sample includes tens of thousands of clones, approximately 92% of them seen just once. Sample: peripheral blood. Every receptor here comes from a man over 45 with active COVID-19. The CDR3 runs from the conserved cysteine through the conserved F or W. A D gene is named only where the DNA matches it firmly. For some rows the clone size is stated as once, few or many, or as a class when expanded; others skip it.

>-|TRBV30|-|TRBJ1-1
CAWSYRRNTEAFF
TGTGCCTGGAGTTACCGGAGGAACACTGAAGCTTTCTTT
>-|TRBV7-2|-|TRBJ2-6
CASSLRGPKLGANVLTF
TGTGCCAGCAGCTTACGCGGGCCTAAGTTAGGGGCCAACGTCCTGACTTTC
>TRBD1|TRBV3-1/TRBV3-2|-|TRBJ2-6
CASSSRDRGSGANVLTF
TGTGCCAGCAGCTCCCGGGACAGGGGGTCAGGGGCCAACGTCCTGACTTTC
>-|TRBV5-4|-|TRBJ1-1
CASRRTDANTEAFF
TGTGCCAGCAGACGGACAGATGCCAACACTGAAGCTTTCTTT
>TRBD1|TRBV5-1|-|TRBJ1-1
CASSQDRGEAFF
TGCGCCAGCAGCCAGGACAGGGGTGAAGCTTTCTTT
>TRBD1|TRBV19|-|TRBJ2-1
CASETGGENNEQFF
TGTGCCAGCGAAACAGGGGGCGAGAACAATGAGCAGTTCTTC
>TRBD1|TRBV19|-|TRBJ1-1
CASRRTGATEAFF
TGTGCCAGTAGGAGAACAGGGGCCACTGAAGCTTTCTTT
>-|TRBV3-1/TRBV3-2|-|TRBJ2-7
CASSFHYEQYF
TGTGCCAGCAGCTTCCACTACGAGCAGTACTTC
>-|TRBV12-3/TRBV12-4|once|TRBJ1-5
CASSLGGEPQHF
TGTGCCAGCAGTTTGGGGGGTGAGCCCCAGCATTTT
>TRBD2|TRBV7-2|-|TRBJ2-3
CASRSGRRTDTQYF
TGTGCCAGCAGGAGCGGGAGGAGGACAGATACGCAGTATTTT
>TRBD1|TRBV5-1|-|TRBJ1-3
CASSPATGPENTIYF
TGCGCCAGCAGCCCCGCGACAGGGCCTGAAAACACCATATATTTT
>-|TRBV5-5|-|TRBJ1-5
CASSPAPSGVNQPQHF
TGTGCCAGCAGCCCTGCCCCCTCGGGGGTTAATCAGCCCCAGCATTTT
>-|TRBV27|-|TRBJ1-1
CASRPTPPRRAFF
TGTGCCAGCAGACCAACGCCGCCGCGGAGAGCTTTCTTT
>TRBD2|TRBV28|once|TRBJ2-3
CASRENGRGGTQYF
TGTGCCAGCAGGGAGAACGGGAGGGGAGGCACGCAGTATTTT
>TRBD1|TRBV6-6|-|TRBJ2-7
CASRTGGGNEQYF
TGTGCCAGCAGGACAGGGGGAGGGAACGAGCAGTACTTC
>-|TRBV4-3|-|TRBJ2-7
CASSQRDGYEQYF
TGCGCCAGCAGCCAGCGGGACGGCTACGAGCAGTACTTC
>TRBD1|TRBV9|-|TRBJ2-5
CASSLGTVQETQYF
TGTGCCAGCAGCTTAGGGACAGTACAAGAGACCCAGTACTTC
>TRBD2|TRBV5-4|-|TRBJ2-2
CASSLFMAGGPGELFF
TGTGCCAGCAGCTTGTTCATGGCGGGGGGCCCCGGGGAGCTGTTTTTT
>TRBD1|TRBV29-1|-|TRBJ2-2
CSVEWTGGSSANTGELFF
TGCAGCGTTGAATGGACAGGGGGCAGTTCCGCGAACACCGGGGAGCTGTTTTTT
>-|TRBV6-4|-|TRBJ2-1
CASGPGVDAYNEQFF
TGTGCCAGCGGTCCGGGGGTGGATGCCTACAATGAGCAGTTCTTC
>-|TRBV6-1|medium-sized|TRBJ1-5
CASSEVSRGNQPQHF
TGTGCCAGCAGTGAAGTAAGCAGGGGCAATCAGCCCCAGCATTTT
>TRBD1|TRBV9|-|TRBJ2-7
CASSAGQVYEQYF
TGTGCCAGCAGCGCCGGACAGGTCTACGAGCAGTACTTC
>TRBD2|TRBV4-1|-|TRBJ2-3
CASSPGTSGSWGTDTQYF
TGCGCCAGCAGCCCTGGGACTAGCGGGAGTTGGGGCACAGATACGCAGTATTTT
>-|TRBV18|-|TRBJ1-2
CASSPQGNSDGYTF
TGTGCCAGCTCACCCCAGGGGAATAGCGATGGCTACACCTTC
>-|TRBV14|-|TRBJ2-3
CATGPRGADTQYF
TGTGCCACCGGACCTCGGGGTGCAGATACGCAGTATTTT
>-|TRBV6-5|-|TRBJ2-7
CASRAGSPPYEQYF
TGTGCCAGCAGAGCAGGATCCCCTCCCTACGAGCAGTACTTC
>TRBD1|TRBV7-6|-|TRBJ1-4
CASSLGSRQGNEKLFF
TGTGCCAGCAGCTTAGGGTCGAGACAGGGTAATGAAAAACTGTTTTTT
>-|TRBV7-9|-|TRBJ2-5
CASSYKQGKETQYF
TGTGCCAGCAGCTATAAACAGGGTAAAGAGACCCAGTACTTC
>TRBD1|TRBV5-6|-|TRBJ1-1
CASRAGTASTEAFF
TGTGCCAGCAGGGCCGGGACAGCTAGCACTGAAGCTTTCTTT
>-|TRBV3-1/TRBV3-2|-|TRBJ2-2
CASSQDPDTGELFF
TGTGCCAGCAGCCAAGATCCCGACACCGGGGAGCTGTTTTTT
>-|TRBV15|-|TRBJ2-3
CATTAAGGHTDTQYF
TGTGCCACCACCGCCGCTGGGGGCCATACAGATACGCAGTATTTT
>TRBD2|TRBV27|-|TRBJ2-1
CASSLSPTGRYEQFF
TGTGCCAGCAGTTTATCTCCGACCGGGAGGTATGAGCAGTTCTTC
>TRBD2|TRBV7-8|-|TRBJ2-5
CASSLRLAGAQGETQYF
TGTGCCAGCAGCCTGAGGCTAGCGGGGGCTCAAGGAGAGACCCAGTACTTC
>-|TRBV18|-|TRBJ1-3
CASSFEASGNTIYF
TGTGCCAGCTCATTCGAGGCATCTGGAAACACCATATATTTT
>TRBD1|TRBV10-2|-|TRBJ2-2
CASRATGVGQNTGELFF
TGCGCCAGCAGAGCAACAGGGGTCGGGCAGAACACCGGGGAGCTGTTTTTT
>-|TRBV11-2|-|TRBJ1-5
CASSLDSPGGQPQHF
TGTGCCAGCAGCTTAGATTCCCCGGGGGGTCAGCCCCAGCATTTT
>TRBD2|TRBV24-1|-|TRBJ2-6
CATSDPSGLPGANVLTF
TGTGCCACCAGTGACCCTAGCGGACTCCCTGGGGCCAACGTCCTGACTTTC
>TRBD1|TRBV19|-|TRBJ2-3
CASSETGGALADTQYF
TGTGCCAGTAGCGAAACAGGGGGCGCATTGGCAGATACGCAGTATTTT
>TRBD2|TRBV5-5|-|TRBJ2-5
CASSKRTSGQETQYF
TGTGCCAGCAGCAAAAGGACTAGCGGCCAAGAGACCCAGTACTTC
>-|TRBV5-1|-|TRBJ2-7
CASSFLSSYEQYF
TGCGCCAGCAGCTTCCTGAGCTCCTACGAGCAGTACTTC
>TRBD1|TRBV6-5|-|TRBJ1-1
CASSTRTGANTEAFF
TGTGCCAGCAGTACTCGGACAGGGGCGAACACTGAAGCTTTCTTT
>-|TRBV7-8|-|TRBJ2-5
CASSLGGETETQYF
TGTGCCAGCAGCTTAGGGGGGGAGACGGAGACCCAGTACTTC